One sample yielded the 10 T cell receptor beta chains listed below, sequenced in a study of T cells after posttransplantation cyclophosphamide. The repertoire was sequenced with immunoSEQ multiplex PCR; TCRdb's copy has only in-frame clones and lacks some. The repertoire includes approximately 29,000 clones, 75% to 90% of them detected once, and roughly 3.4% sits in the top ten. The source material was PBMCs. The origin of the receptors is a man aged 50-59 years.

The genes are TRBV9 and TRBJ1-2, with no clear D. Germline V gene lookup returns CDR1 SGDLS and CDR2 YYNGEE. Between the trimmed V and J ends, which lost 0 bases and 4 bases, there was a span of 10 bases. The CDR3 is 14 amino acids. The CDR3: CASSVGVSVYGYTF. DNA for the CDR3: TGTGCCAGCAGCGTAGGCGTATCGGTCTATGGCTACACCTTC.

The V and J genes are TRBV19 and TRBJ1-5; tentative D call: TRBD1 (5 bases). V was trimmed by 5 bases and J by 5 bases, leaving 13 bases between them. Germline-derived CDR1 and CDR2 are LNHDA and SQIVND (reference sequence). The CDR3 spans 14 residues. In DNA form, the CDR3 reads TGTGCCAGTAGTCTTCGACAGAGTTATCAGCCCCAGCATTTT. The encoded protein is CASSLRQSYQPQHF.

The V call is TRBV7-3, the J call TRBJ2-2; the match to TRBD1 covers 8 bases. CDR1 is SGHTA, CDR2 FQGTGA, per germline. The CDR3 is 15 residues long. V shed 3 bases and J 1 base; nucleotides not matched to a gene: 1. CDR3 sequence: CASSLGQVNTGELFF. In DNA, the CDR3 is TGTGCCAGCAGCTTGGGACAGGTGAACACCGGGGAGCTGTTTTTT. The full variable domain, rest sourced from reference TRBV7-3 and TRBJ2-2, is GAGVSQTPSNKVTEKGKYVELRCDPISGHTALYWYRQSLGQGPEFLIYFQGTGAADDSGLPNDRFFAVRPEGSVSTLKIQRTERGDSAVYLCASSLGQVNTGELFFGEGSRLTVL.

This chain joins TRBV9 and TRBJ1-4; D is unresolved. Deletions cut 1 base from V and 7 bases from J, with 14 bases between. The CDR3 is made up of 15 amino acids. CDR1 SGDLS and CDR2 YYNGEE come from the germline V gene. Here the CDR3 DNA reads TGTGCCAGCAGCGTATCATTAGGAGGCCCTGAAAAACTGTTTTTT. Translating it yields CASSVSLGGPEKLFF.

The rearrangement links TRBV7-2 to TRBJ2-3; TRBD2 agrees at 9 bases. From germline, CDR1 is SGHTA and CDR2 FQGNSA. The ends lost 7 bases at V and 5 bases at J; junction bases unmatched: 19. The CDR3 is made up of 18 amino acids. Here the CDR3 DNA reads TGTGCCAGCACCTACAGGGGCGGGGGGGTGAGAAAGGGAGATACGCAGTATTTT. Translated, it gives CASTYRGGGVRKGDTQYF.

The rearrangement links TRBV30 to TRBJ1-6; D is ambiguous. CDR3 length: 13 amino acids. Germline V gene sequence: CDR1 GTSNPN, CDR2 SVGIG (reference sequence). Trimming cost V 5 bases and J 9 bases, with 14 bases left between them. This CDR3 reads CAWGAGSGSPLHF. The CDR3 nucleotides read TGTGCCTGGGGAGCTGGGTCCGGTTCACCCCTCCACTTT.

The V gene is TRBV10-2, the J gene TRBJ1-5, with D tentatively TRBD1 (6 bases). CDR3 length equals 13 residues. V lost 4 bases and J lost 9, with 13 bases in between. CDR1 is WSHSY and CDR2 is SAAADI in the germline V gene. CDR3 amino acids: CASSAGANMPQHF. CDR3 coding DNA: TGCGCCAGCAGTGCAGGGGCTAACATGCCCCAGCATTTT.

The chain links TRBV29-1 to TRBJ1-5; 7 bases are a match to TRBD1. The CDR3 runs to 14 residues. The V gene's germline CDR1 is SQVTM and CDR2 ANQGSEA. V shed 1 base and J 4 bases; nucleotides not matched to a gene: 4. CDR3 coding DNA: TGCAGCGTTGAAGCAGGGGGTAGGAATCAGCCCCAGCATTTT. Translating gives CSVEAGGRNQPQHF.

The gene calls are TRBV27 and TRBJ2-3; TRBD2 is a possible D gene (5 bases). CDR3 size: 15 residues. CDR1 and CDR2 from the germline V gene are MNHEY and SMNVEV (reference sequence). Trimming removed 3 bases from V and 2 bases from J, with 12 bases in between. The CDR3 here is CASSFKAVLTDTQYF. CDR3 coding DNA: TGTGCCAGCAGTTTTAAAGCGGTCCTCACAGATACGCAGTATTTT.

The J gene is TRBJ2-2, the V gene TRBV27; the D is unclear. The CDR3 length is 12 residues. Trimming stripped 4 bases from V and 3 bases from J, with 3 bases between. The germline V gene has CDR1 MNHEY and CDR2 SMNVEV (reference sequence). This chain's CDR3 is CASSSYTGELFF. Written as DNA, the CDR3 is TGTGCCAGCAGTTCCTACACCGGGGAGCTGTTTTTT.